The 21 T cell receptor beta chains listed next were all sequenced from one sample in a study of radiotherapy plus CTLA-4 blockade in lung cancer. The method was immunoSEQ multiplex PCR; TCRdb's version includes in-frame clones alone and lacks a portion of them. Of tens of thousands of clones detected, around 76% appear once; the ten largest clones hold approximately 22%. Material: peripheral blood, obtained from a patient treated with radiotherapy plus ipilimumab. These receptors all stem from a human donor with non-small cell lung cancer whose response to radiotherapy plus ipilimumab could not be evaluated. Some clones in this sample may be carry-over from other donors' samples.

The chain joins TRBV27 to TRBJ2-3, with D possibly being TRBD2 (5 bases). Germline V CDR1 and CDR2: MNHEY, SMNVEV (reference sequence). CDR3 size: 14 residues. V lost 3 bases to trimming and J lost 2 bases, with 9 bases between them. CDR3 DNA sequence: TGTGCCAGCAGTTTCTTGACTACCACAGATACGCAGTATTTT. The encoded protein is CASSFLTTTDTQYF.

The chain has TRBV7-2 and TRBJ2-5; tentative D call: TRBD2 (6 bases). Trimming cost V 5 bases and J 4 bases, with 20 bases left between them. The CDR3 length is 16 residues. Germline CDR1 reads SGHTA; CDR2 reads FQGNSA. Here the CDR3 reads CASSPMVRGARETQYF. CDR3 coding DNA: TGTGCCAGCAGCCCAATGGTCCGCGGGGCTAGAGAGACCCAGTACTTC.

This clone was seen a single time. The chain couples TRBV5-1 to TRBJ2-7; D not certain. The germline V and J ends were trimmed by 0 bases and 1 base, with 5 bases remaining between them. CDR1 is SGHRS, CDR2 YFSETQ, per germline. This CDR3 region has 13 residues. The CDR3 DNA follows: TGCGCCAGCAGCTTGGACAGATCCTACGAGCAGTACTTC. Protein product: CASSLDRSYEQYF.

The gene calls are TRBV7-9 and TRBJ1-2; TRBD1 matches 8 bases. This CDR3 contains 15 residues. V gave up 5 bases and J gave up 5 bases; unmatched junction bases: 10. Looked up from germline, CDR1 is SEHNR and CDR2 is FQNEAQ (reference sequence). The CDR3 coding sequence is TGTGCCAGCAGCGGAACCGGACAGGGTAGATATGGCTACACCTTC. Amino acids: CASSGTGQGRYGYTF.

This clone appeared a few times. The V and J genes are TRBV2 and TRBJ2-5; tentatively, D is TRBD2 (7 bases). Trimming removed 7 bases from V and 5 bases from J, with 17 bases in between. The CDR3 covers 14 residues. The germline V gene has CDR1 SNHLY and CDR2 FYNNEI. The CDR3 loop reads CASTNRGAGETQYF. CDR3 nucleotides: TGTGCCAGCACCAACCGGGGGGCCGGGGAGACCCAGTACTTC.

The chain links TRBV19 to TRBJ2-6; no firm D call. Germline-derived CDR1 and CDR2 are LNHDA and SQIVND (reference sequence). V lost 3 bases, J lost 0 bases, and 9 bases lay in between. This CDR3 comprises 16 residues. CDR3 in amino acids: CASSIGGNSGANVLTF. Here the CDR3 DNA reads TGTGCCAGTAGTATCGGCGGAAACTCTGGGGCCAACGTCCTGACTTTC.

This rearrangement joins TRBV5-1 to TRBJ1-2, with 7 positions matching TRBD1. CDR1 is SGHRS, CDR2 YFSETQ, per germline. The CDR3 has 14 amino acids. The V gene end was trimmed by 4 bases and the J gene end by 6 bases; junction bases not matched to a gene: 9. DNA for the CDR3: TGCGCCAGCAGCCTGACAGGGTCCTTTCATGGCTACACCTTC. Protein sequence: CASSLTGSFHGYTF.

The rearrangement uses TRBV5-6 and TRBJ1-6; 7 bases match TRBD1. This CDR3 has 18 residues. Germline V CDR1 and CDR2: SGHDT, YYEEEE. Germline trimming cut 0 bases from V and 4 bases from J; bases unmatched to any gene: 10. The CDR3 loop is CASSLGRQGWAYNSPLHF. The CDR3 coding sequence is TGTGCCAGCAGCTTGGGAAGACAGGGATGGGCATATAATTCACCCCTCCACTTT.

V is TRBV2 and J is TRBJ2-1; 11 bases map to TRBD2. Germline-derived CDR1 and CDR2 are SNHLY and FYNNEI. The CDR3 is made up of 15 amino acids. The J segment lost 3 bases and the V segment lost 4 bases, leaving 2 bases of the junction unmatched. The DNA of the CDR3 is TGTGCCAGCAGTGCGGGACTAGCGGTCTACAATGAGCAGTTCTTC. Amino acid sequence: CASSAGLAVYNEQFF.

V gene TRBV6-5 combines with J gene TRBJ1-1, with D possibly matching TRBD1 (5 bases). CDR1 is MNHEY and CDR2 is SVGAGI in the germline V gene. This CDR3 is built from 13 residues. V was clipped by 0 bases and J by 7 bases, with 9 bases between them. CDR3 loop: CASSYSTEFEAFF. In DNA, the CDR3 is TGTGCCAGCAGTTACTCGACAGAGTTTGAAGCTTTCTTT.

V is TRBV7-2 and J is TRBJ2-2; 8 nucleotides align to TRBD1. Losses at the gene ends were 8 bases for V and 5 bases for J; bases not matched to a gene: 7. The CDR3 has 14 residues. Germline CDR1 is SGHTA and CDR2 is FQGNSA. The CDR3 nucleotides read TGTGCCAGCGAACAGACAGGGGTAACCGGGGAGCTGTTTTTT. It translates to CASEQTGVTGELFF. The full variable domain, its missing parts supplied by reference TRBV7-2 and TRBJ2-2, is GAGVSQSPSNKVTEKGKDVELRCDPISGHTALYWYRQSLGQGLEFLIYFQGNSAPDKSGLPSDRFSAERTGGSVSTLTIQRTQQEDSAVYLCASEQTGVTGELFFGEGSRLTVL.

This clone was observed a handful of times. The genes are TRBV7-9 and TRBJ1-2; 8 positions match TRBD1. V gave up 5 bases and J gave up 2 bases; unmatched junction bases: 7. The CDR3 length is 15 residues. CDR1 and CDR2 from the germline V gene are SEHNR and FQNEAQ (reference sequence). DNA for the CDR3: TGTGCCAGCAGCCCACGGACAGGGCCCAACTATGGCTACACCTTC. The encoded protein is CASSPRTGPNYGYTF.

The rearrangement joins TRBV28 to TRBJ1-5; the D is unclear. This CDR3 has 14 amino acids. The germline CDR1 and CDR2 sequences are MDHEN and SYDVKM. V was clipped by 2 bases and J by 0 bases, with 5 bases between them. CDR3: CASSLMYSNQPQHF. In DNA, the CDR3 is TGTGCCAGCAGTTTAATGTATAGCAATCAGCCCCAGCATTTT.

This chain connects TRBV28 to TRBJ2-5, with 8 bases identical to TRBD2. The CDR3 is 16 amino acids. Germline CDR1 MDHEN, CDR2 SYDVKM. The J segment lost 0 bases and the V segment lost 6 bases, leaving 9 bases of the junction unmatched. DNA for the CDR3: TGTGCCAGCAGCCTCCGGGGGACTAGGGACCAAGAGACCCAGTACTTC. The encoded protein is CASSLRGTRDQETQYF.

The V call is TRBV5-8, the J call TRBJ1-5; 11 bases are a match to TRBD1. The CDR3 runs to 15 residues. The germline V gene encodes CDR1 SGHTS and CDR2 YDEGEE. V lost 0 bases to trimming and J lost 6 bases; unmatched junction nucleotides: 2. The CDR3 sequence: CASSLGGQGVQPQHF. DNA for the CDR3: TGTGCCAGCAGCTTGGGGGGACAGGGGGTTCAGCCCCAGCATTTT.

The chain joins TRBV11-2 to TRBJ2-3; TRBD2 matches at 7 bases. V lost 5 bases, J lost 0 bases, and 8 bases stayed unmatched. Germline CDR1 reads SGHAT; CDR2 reads FQNNGV. CDR3 size: 16 residues. The CDR3 sequence: CASSQQRGLSTDTQYF. DNA of the CDR3: TGTGCCAGCAGCCAACAGCGGGGTCTTAGCACAGATACGCAGTATTTT. Full variable domain (missing parts from reference TRBV11-2 and TRBJ2-3): EAGVAQSPRYKIIEKRQSVAFWCNPISGHATLYWYQQILGQGPKLLIQFQNNGVVDDSQLPKDRFSAERLKGVDSTLKIQPAKLEDSAVYLCASSQQRGLSTDTQYFGPGTRLTVL.

The chain has TRBV5-6 and TRBJ2-3, with D tentatively TRBD1 (7 bases). The germline gives CDR1 SGHDT, CDR2 YYEEEE. The CDR3 spans 12 residues. V was trimmed by 6 bases and J by 13 bases, leaving 18 bases between them. CDR3 coding DNA: TGTGCCAGCACCAGGGGGGACTCCGTCGAGTATTTT. The encoded protein is CASTRGDSVEYF.

There are a few counts of this clone. This sequence joins TRBV18 and TRBJ2-7; TRBD2 agrees at 13 bases. Losses at the gene ends were 3 bases for V and 3 bases for J; bases not matched to a gene: 2. Germline V lookup: CDR1 KGHSH, CDR2 LQKENI. The CDR3 runs to 15 residues. The CDR3 region is CASSPGLAGDYEQYF. The CDR3 DNA follows: TGTGCCAGCTCACCCGGACTAGCGGGGGACTACGAGCAGTACTTC.

The chain uses TRBV6-7 and TRBJ2-5, with TRBD2 matching 12 bases. TRBV6-7 is identified as an open reading frame with a role that is uncertain. The CDR3 sequence is 18 residues long. After removal of 0 bases from V and 5 bases from J, the junction contained 10 bases not matched to a gene. This CDR3 reads CASSYSNRTSGDNETQYF. DNA for the CDR3: TGTGCCAGCAGTTACTCGAACCGGACTAGCGGGGACAACGAGACCCAGTACTTC.

This clone was observed a handful of times. J is TRBJ1-2 and V is TRBV18; D may be TRBD1 (6 bases). This CDR3 contains 14 residues. Germline V gives CDR1 KGHSH, CDR2 LQKENI. Trimming left V 0 bases short and J 4 bases short, with 9 bases between. CDR3 nucleotide sequence: TGTGCCAGCTCACCACCGCCAGGGGTCTATGGCTACACCTTC. Translation gives CASSPPPGVYGYTF.

The gene calls are TRBV4-1 and TRBJ2-5; 13 positions agree with TRBD2. Trimming cost V 3 bases and J 1 base; bases outside gene matches: 8. The CDR3 sequence is 18 residues long. Germline V gene data show CDR1 as MGHRA and CDR2 as YSYEKL. This chain's CDR3 is CASSHGTSGVPGQETQYF. CDR3 DNA: TGCGCCAGCAGCCATGGGACTAGCGGGGTTCCCGGCCAAGAGACCCAGTACTTC.